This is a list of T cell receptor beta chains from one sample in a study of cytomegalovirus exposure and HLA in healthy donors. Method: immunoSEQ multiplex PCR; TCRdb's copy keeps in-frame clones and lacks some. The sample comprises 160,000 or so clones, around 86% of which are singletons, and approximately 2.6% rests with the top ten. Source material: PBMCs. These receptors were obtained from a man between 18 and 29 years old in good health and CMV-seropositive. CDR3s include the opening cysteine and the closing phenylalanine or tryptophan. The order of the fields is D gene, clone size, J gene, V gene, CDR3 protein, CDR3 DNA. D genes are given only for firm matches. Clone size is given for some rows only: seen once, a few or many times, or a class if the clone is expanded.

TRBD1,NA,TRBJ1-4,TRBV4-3,CASSPGDRDSEKLFF,TGCGCCAGCAGCCCGGGGGACAGGGACTCAGAAAAACTGTTTTTT
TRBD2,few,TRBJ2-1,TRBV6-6,CASSYVSSGEQFF,TGTGCCAGCAGTTATGTCTCTAGCGGTGAGCAGTTCTTC
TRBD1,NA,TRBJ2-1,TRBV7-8,CASEQGASYNEQFF,TGTGCCAGCGAACAGGGGGCCTCCTACAATGAGCAGTTCTTC
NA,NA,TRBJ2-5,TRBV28,CASGRGLTALYQETQYF,TGTGCCAGCGGGCGGGGTTTAACGGCCTTGTACCAAGAGACCCAGTACTTC
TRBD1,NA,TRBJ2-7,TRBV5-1,CASSSFRDSSYEQYF,TGCGCCAGCAGCTCCTTCCGGGACAGCTCCTACGAGCAGTACTTC
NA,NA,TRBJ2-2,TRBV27,CASSERVGELFF,TGTGCCAGCAGCGAGCGGGTCGGGGAGCTGTTTTTT
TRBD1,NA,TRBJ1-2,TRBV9,CASSVEGQKTDGYTF,TGTGCCAGCAGCGTAGAGGGACAGAAGACCGATGGCTACACCTTC
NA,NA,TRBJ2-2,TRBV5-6,CASSLWGGPGELFF,TGTGCCAGCAGCCTGTGGGGGGGCCCCGGGGAGCTGTTTTTT
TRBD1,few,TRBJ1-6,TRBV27,CASSLGTGGISPLHF,TGTGCCAGCAGTTTAGGGACAGGGGGGATTTCACCCCTCCACTTT
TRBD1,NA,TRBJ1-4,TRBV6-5,CASSSPGQGYEKLFF,TGTGCCAGCAGTTCACCGGGACAGGGGTATGAAAAACTGTTTTTT
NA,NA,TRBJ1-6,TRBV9,CASSDGQSSYNSPLHF,TGTGCCAGCAGCGACGGACAGAGCTCCTATAATTCACCCCTCCACTTT
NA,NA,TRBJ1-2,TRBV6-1,CASSELGALNGGYTF,TGTGCCAGCAGTGAATTAGGGGCCCTTAACGGTGGCTACACCTTC
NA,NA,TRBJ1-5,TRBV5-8,CASSLSANQPQHF,TGTGCCAGCAGCTTATCAGCGAATCAGCCCCAGCATTTT
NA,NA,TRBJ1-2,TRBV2,CATPGGGGYTF,TGTGCCACCCCGGGGGGGGGTGGCTACACCTTC
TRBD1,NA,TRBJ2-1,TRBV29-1,CSVVGGSGGNEQFF,TGCAGCGTTGTTGGGGGATCAGGGGGCAATGAGCAGTTCTTC
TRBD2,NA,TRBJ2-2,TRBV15,CATISRRGFGTGELFF,TGTGCCACTATCTCGCGGCGGGGGTTCGGTACCGGGGAGCTGTTTTTT
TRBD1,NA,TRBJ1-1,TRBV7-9,CASSSGGTGGFGEAFF,TGTGCCAGCAGCTCAGGGGGCACAGGGGGCTTTGGTGAAGCTTTCTTT
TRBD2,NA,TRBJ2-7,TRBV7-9,CASSLGNMLAGAAYEQYF,TGTGCCAGCAGCTTAGGGAACATGTTAGCGGGGGCGGCTTACGAGCAGTACTTC
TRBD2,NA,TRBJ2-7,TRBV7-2,CASSTTSGGYYEQYF,TGTGCCAGCAGCACCACTAGCGGGGGATACTACGAGCAGTACTTC
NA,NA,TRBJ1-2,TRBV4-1,CASSPRDGLYGYTF,TGCGCCAGCAGCCCGCGGGACGGACTTTATGGCTACACCTTC
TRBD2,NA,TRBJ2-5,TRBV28,CASSPRAGENQETQYF,TGTGCCAGCAGCCCCCGAGCGGGAGAGAATCAAGAGACCCAGTACTTC
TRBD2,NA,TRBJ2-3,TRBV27,CASSPGLAGGDTDTQYF,TGTGCCAGCAGTCCAGGACTAGCGGGAGGGGACACAGATACGCAGTATTTT
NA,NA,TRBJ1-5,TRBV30,CTWSVRRYNQPQHF,TGTACCTGGAGTGTACGGAGGTACAATCAGCCCCAGCATTTT
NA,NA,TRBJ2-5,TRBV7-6,CASSSQETQYF,TGTGCCAGCAGCTCGCAAGAGACCCAGTACTTC
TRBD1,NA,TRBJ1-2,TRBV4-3,CASSLRGGLDGYTF,TGCGCCAGCAGCCTCCGAGGGGGCCTGGATGGCTACACCTTC
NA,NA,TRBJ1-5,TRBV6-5,CASSSGTSNQPQHF,TGTGCCAGCAGTTCCGGGACATCCAATCAGCCCCAGCATTTT